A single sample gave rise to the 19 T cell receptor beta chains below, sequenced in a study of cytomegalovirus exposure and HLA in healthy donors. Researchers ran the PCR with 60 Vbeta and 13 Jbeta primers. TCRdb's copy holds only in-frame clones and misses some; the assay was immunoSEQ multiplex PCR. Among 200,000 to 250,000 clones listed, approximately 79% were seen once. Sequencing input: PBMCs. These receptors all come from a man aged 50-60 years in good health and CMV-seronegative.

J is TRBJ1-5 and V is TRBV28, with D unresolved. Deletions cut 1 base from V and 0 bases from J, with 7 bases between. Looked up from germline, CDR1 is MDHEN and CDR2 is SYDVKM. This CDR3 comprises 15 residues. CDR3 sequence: CASSLYSLSNQPQHF. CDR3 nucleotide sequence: TGTGCCAGCAGTTTATATAGCCTTAGCAATCAGCCCCAGCATTTT.

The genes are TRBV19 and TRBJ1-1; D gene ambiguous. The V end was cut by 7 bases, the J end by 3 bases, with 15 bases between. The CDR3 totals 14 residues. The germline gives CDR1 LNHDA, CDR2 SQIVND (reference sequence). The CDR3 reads CASMDQVVDTEAFF. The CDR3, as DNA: TGTGCCAGTATGGATCAGGTGGTAGACACTGAAGCTTTCTTT. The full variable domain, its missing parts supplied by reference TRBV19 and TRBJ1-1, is DGGITQSPKYLFRKEGQNVTLSCEQNLNHDAMYWYRQDPGQGLRLIYYSQIVNDFQKGDIAEGYSVSREKKESFPLTVTSAQKNPTAFYLCASMDQVVDTEAFFGQGTRLTVV.

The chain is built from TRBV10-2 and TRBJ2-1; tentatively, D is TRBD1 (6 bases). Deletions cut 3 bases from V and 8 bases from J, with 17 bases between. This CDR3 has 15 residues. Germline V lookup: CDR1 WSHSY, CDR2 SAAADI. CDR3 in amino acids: CASSEQGRIGDEQFF. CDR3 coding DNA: TGCGCCAGCAGTGAACAGGGACGAATCGGGGATGAGCAGTTCTTC.

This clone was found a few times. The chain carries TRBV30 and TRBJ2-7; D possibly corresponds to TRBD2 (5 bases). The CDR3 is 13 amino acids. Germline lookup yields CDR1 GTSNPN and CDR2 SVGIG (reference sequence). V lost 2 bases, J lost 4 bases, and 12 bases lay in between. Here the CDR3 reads CAWSRGRPYEQYF. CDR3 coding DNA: TGTGCCTGGAGTAGAGGGAGACCATACGAGCAGTACTTC.

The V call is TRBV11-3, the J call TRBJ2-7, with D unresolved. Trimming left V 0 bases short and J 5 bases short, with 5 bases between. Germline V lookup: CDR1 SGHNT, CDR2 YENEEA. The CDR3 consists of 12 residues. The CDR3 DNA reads TGTGCCAGCAGCTTAGATTATCACGAGCAGTACTTC. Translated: CASSLDYHEQYF.

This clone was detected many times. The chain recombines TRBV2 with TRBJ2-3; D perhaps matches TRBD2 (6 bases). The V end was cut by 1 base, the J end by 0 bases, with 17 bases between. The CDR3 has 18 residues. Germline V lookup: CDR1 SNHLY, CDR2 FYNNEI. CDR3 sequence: CASSEVTGDPYSTDTQYF. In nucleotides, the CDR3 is TGTGCCAGCAGTGAAGTAACGGGAGACCCTTATAGCACAGATACGCAGTATTTT.

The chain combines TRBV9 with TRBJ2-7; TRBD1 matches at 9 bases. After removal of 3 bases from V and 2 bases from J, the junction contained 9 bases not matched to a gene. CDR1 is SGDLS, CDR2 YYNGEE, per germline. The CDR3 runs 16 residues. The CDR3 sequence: CASSADTGTGTYEQYF. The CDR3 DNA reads TGTGCCAGCAGCGCAGATACCGGGACAGGGACCTACGAGCAGTACTTC.

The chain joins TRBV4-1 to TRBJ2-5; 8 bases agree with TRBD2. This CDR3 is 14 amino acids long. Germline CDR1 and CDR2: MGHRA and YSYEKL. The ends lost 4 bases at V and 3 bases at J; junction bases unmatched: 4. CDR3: CASSPAGGEETQYF. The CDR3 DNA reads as TGCGCCAGCAGCCCCGCCGGGGGGGAAGAGACCCAGTACTTC.

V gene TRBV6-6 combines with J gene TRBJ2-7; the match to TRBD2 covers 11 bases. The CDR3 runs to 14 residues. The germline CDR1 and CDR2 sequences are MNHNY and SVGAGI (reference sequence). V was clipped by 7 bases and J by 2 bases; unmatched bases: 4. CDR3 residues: CASINSGRAYEQYF. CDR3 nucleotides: TGTGCCAGCATCAATAGCGGGAGGGCCTACGAGCAGTACTTC.

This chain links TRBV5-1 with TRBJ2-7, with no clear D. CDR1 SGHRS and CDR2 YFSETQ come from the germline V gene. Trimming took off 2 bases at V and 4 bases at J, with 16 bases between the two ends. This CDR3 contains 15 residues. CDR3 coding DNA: TGCGCCAGCAGCTTCGCCCTTCGGAGTTATTACGAGCAGTACTTC. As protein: CASSFALRSYYEQYF.

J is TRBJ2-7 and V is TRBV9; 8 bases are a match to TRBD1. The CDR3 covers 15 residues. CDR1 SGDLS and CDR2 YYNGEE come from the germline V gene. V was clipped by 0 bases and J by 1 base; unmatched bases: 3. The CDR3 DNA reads TGTGCCAGCAGCGTAGAAGGACAGGGTTCCTACGAGCAGTACTTC. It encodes CASSVEGQGSYEQYF.

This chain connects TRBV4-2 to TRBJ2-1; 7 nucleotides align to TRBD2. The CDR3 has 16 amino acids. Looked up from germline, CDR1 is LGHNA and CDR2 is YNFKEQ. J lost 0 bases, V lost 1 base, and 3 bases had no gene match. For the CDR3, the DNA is TGTGCCAGCAGCCAAGGCGGGAGTACCTCCTACAATGAGCAGTTCTTC. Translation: CASSQGGSTSYNEQFF.

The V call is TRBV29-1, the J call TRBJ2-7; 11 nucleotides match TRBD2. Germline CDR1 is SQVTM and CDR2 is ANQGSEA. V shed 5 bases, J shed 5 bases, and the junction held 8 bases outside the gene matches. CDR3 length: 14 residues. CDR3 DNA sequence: TGCAGCGTTATCCTAGCGGGAGGAGGTAACGAGCAGTACTTC. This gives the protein CSVILAGGGNEQYF.

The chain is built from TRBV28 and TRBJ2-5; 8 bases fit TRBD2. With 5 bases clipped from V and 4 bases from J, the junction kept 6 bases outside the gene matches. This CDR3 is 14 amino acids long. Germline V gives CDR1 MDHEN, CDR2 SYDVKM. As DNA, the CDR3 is TGTGCCAGCAGTCCCCGCGGGGGGAGAGAGACCCAGTACTTC. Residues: CASSPRGGRETQYF.

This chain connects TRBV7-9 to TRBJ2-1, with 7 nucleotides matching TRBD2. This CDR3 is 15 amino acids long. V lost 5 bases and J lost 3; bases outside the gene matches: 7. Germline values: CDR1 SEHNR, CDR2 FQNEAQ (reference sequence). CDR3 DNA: TGTGCCAGCAGCCCCCAGGCTAGCGGCTACAATGAGCAGTTCTTC. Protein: CASSPQASGYNEQFF.

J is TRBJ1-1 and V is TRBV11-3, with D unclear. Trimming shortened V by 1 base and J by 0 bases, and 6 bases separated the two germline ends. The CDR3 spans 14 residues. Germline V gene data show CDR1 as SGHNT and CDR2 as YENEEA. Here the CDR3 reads CASSLGAMNTEAFF. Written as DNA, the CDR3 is TGTGCCAGCAGCTTAGGGGCGATGAACACTGAAGCTTTCTTT.

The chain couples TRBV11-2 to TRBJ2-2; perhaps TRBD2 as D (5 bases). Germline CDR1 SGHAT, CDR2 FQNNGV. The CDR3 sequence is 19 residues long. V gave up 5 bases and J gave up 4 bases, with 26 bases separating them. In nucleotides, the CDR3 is TGTGCCAGCAGCGCGCCGGGGATCGCCCCCCATGTTGGCACCGGGGAGCTGTTTTTT. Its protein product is CASSAPGIAPHVGTGELFF.

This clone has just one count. The CDR3 sequence: CASSRRPSGQGTYNEQFF. CDR3 sequence (DNA): TGTGCCAGCAGCCGTCGACCGTCGGGACAGGGCACCTACAATGAGCAGTTCTTC. The chain couples TRBV11-2 to TRBJ2-1; 9 nucleotides line up with TRBD1. Trimming took 5 bases from V and 2 from J; bases not matched to a gene: 13. The CDR3 is 18 residues long. Germline V CDR1 and CDR2: SGHAT, FQNNGV.

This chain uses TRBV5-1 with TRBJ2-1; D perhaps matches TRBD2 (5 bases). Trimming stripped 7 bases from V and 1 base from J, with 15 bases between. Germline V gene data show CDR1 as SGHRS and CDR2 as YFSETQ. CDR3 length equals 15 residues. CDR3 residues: CASAGSIASYNEQFF. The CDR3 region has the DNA TGCGCCAGCGCGGGTTCAATAGCGTCCTACAATGAGCAGTTCTTC.